The subject of this entry is one T cell receptor (beta chain). This receptor's antigen is unknown. Base qualities are not recorded, but no much larger clone differs from it by a single base. The 39 donors, aged roughly 6 to 100 years, were systemically healthy Caucasian individuals from Russia. Ten milliliters of peripheral blood were drawn from each donor into EDTA-treated Vacutainer tubes. Ficoll-Paque density-gradient centrifugation was used to isolate PBMCs, with at least 6 million per sample. Total RNA, at least 5 micrograms per sample, was extracted from PBMCs with Trizol reagent. Naive CD45RAhigh/CD27high T cell percentages were measured by flow cytometry on a PBMC aliquot from every donor. The sample belongs to a study of blood T cells in healthy people across ages (dated by TCRdb to 2015 to 2017). With regard to the full study: In model experiments, template switching captured roughly one uniquely barcoded TCR beta cDNA molecule for every two T cells. To track age-related changes in TCR beta repertoire diversity, the study relied on deep sequencing normalized with unique cDNA molecular identifiers. The study analyzed two additional independent replicas of 1 million unique cDNA reads from the same blood draw for two donors, one aged 18 to 30 and one aged 80 or older. To avoid experimental bias, donors of different ages were distributed randomly across sequencing lanes. Donors were grouped into four age groups: young (average roughly 16 years), middle-aged (39), aged (around 66) and long-lived (around 82).

What the work shows at the level of the full study, not this receptor alone: Total diversity estimates from one million sequenced T cells were considered lower bounds and underestimates. Compared with the aged group, more naive CD4+ T cells, fewer expanded clones and increased TCR diversity were shown by the long-lived group, suggesting age selection. Since profiling was done on bulk unsorted PBMCs, naive and antigen-experienced compartments could not be conclusively compared. Observed TCR beta diversity correlated strongly with the percentage of naive T cells measured by flow cytometry. The CMV infection status of donors was not known, potentially confounding age-related changes in expanded clonotypes. As age increased, observed TCR beta diversity per million T cells dropped in a roughly linear way, and a significant reduction was already evident by age 40.

Including the terminal cysteine and phenylalanine, the CDR3 comprises 13 residues. Of the read, only the CDR3 DNA is kept; its 39 bases are in frame from base 1. V is reduced by 10 bases and J by 5 bases, leaving a spacing of 17 bases between them. As encoded in the germline V gene, CDR1 is MNHNS while CDR2 is SASEGT. Libraries were constructed by 5' RACE. The sample was run on an Illumina HiSeq 2500. A second about 7 to 12 cycle PCR used a sample-barcoded 5' primer and a J-beta primer mix. A template-switch 5' adaptor carrying 12 random nucleotides introduced a unique molecular identifier onto each TCR beta cDNA molecule. At least 2.5 million CDR3-containing paired-end reads were obtained from each sample. All of the RNA was converted into first-strand cDNA using the Mint cDNA synthesis kit, with a TRBC-specific oligonucleotide serving as the primer. Following uracil-DNA glycosylase treatment, all cDNA underwent a first 18-cycle PCR with the universal primers M1SS and BC2_uni_R. Concerning the study's data processing: Normalization of each sample was performed by random selection of 1 million high-quality reads, each carrying a distinct molecular identifier. Reads with shared molecular identifiers were discarded instead of being binned into consensus sequences. MiTCR, with a Q25 quality threshold and the strictest error-elimination algorithm, was used for CDR3 identification, clonotype clustering and error correction. A nonparametric unseen species model with Euler transformation was used to estimate lower-bound total TCR beta diversity. TCRdb redid the processing of the public reads, applying fastp at Q25 and MiXCR, and retained in-frame beta chains. All rows with the same CDR3 protein become a single entry with the most common DNA and genes. TCRdb, rather than the study authors, made the V and J calls. Present in this sample are some 550,000 distinct CDR3 sequences, roughly 48% of which were seen just once. The ten largest clones take up about 22% of the sample.

The sample taken for sequencing was blood. This sequence was found in an elderly man in good health. Recombination joined TRBV6-1 with TRBJ2-5; the D segment might be TRBD1 or TRBD2, since each matches 6 bases. In nucleotide form, the sequence is TGTGCCACCGCGGAGGGGGTGCAGGAGACCCAGTACTTC. Translation gives CATAEGVQETQYF.